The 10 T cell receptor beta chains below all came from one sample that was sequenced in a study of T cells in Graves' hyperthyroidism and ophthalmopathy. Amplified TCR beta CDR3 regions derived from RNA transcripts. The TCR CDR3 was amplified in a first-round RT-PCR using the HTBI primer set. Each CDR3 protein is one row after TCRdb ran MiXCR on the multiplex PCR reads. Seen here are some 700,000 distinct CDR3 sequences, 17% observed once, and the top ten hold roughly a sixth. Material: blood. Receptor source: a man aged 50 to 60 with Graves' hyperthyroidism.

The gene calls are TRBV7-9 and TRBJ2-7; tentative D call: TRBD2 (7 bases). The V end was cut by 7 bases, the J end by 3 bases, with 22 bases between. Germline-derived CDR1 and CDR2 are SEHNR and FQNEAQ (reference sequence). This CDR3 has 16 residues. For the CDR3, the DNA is TGTGCCAGCAACGGGGGGACAACTGGGGTCGTCTACGAGCAGTACTTC. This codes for CASNGGTTGVVYEQYF.

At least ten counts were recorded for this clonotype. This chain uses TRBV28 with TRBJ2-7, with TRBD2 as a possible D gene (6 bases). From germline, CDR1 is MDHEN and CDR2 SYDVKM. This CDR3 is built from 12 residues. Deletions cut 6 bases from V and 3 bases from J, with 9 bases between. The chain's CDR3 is CASRISGYEQYF. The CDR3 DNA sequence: TGTGCCAGCAGAATTAGCGGCTACGAGCAGTACTTC.

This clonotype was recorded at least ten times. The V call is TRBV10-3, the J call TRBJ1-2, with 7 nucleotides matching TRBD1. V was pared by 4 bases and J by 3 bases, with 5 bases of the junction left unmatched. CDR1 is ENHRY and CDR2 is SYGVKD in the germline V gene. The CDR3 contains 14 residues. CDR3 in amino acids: CAISGTGDHYGYTF. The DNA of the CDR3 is TGTGCCATCAGTGGTACAGGGGACCACTATGGCTACACCTTC.

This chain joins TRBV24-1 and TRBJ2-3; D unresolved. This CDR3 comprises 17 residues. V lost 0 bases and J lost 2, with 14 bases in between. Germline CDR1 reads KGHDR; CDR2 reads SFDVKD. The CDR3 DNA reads TGTGCCACCAGTGATTTGCGAGATGGGGATTACACAGATACGCAGTATTTT. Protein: CATSDLRDGDYTDTQYF.

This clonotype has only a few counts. The CDR3 DNA sequence: TGTGCCAGCAGCCCGGGACTAGCGGTTATCTACTACGAGCAGTACTTC. Translation: CASSPGLAVIYYEQYF. The gene calls are TRBV28 and TRBJ2-7, with 11 nucleotides matching TRBD2. CDR3 size: 16 residues. Unmatched junction bases numbered 10, after V lost 6 bases and J lost 3 bases. Germline values: CDR1 MDHEN, CDR2 SYDVKM. Looking up the rest from reference TRBV28 and TRBJ2-7 gives the full variable domain: DVKVTQSSRYLVKRTGEKVFLECVQDMDHENMFWYRQDPGLGLRLIYFSYDVKMKEKGDIPEGYSVSREKKERFSLILESASTNQTSMYLCASSPGLAVIYYEQYFGPGTRLTVT.

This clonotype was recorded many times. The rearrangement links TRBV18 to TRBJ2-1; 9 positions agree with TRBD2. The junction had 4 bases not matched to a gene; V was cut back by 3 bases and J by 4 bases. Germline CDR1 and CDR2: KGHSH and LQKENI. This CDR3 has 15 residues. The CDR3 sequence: CASSPPSGGYNEQFF. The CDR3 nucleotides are TGTGCCAGCTCACCGCCCAGCGGGGGGTACAATGAGCAGTTCTTC.

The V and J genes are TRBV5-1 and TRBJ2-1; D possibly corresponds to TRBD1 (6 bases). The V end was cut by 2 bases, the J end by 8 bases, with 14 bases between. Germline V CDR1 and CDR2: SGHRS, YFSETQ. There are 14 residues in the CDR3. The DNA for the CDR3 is TGCGCCAGCAGCTTACAGGGATCCGTGGATGAGCAGTTCTTC. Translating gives CASSLQGSVDEQFF.

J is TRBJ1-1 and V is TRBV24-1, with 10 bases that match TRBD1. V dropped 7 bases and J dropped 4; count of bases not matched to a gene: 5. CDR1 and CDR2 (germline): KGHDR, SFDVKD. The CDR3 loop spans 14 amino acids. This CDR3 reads CATSTGTGVTEAFF. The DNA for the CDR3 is TGTGCCACCAGCACTGGGACAGGGGTCACTGAAGCTTTCTTT.

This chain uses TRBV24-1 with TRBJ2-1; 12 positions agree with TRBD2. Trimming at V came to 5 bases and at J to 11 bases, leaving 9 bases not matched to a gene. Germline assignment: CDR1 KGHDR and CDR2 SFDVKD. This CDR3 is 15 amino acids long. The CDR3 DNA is TGTGCCACCAGTGCTCCTGGACTAGCGGGATATCAGCAGTTCTTC. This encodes CATSAPGLAGYQQFF.

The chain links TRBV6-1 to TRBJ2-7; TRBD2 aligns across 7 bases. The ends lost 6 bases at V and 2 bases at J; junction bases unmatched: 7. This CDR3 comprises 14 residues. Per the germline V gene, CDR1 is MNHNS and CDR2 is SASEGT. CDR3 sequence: CASRKTSPAYEQYF. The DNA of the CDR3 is TGTGCCAGCAGGAAGACTAGCCCAGCCTACGAGCAGTACTTC.